The 6 T cell receptor beta chains given below trace back to one sample, sequenced in a study of blood T cell repertoires in COVID-19. The table came from immunoSEQ multiplex PCR; TCRdb's copy has only in-frame clones and leaves some out. Among roughly 21,000 clones listed, 83% were seen once. The specimen was peripheral blood. The receptors stem from a human donor in a cohort sampled during active COVID-19.

This chain joins TRBV10-1 and TRBJ2-2; perhaps TRBD1 as D (5 bases). CDR1 and CDR2 (germline): WNHNN, SYGVQD (reference sequence). This CDR3 contains 14 residues. Trimming took 2 bases from V and 7 from J, leaving 11 bases between them. CDR3 sequence (DNA): TGCGCCAGCAGTGAGACCAGGGCCGGCGGGGAGCTGTTTTTT. It codes for CASSETRAGGELFF.

The chain recombines TRBV4-2 with TRBJ2-5, with 9 positions matching TRBD2. CDR3 length: 16 amino acids. V was clipped by 0 bases and J by 4 bases; unmatched bases: 6. Per germline, CDR1 LGHNA and CDR2 YNFKEQ. CDR3 loop: CASSQDLAGRGETQYF. The CDR3, as DNA: TGTGCCAGCAGCCAAGATCTAGCGGGGAGGGGAGAGACCCAGTACTTC.

The rearrangement links TRBV13 to TRBJ2-7; 7 nucleotides align to TRBD1. This CDR3 region has 14 residues. Germline V gene lookup returns CDR1 PRHDT and CDR2 FYEKMQ (reference sequence). The ends lost 6 bases at V and 3 bases at J; junction bases unmatched: 8. CDR3 amino acids: CASSRQGENYEQYF. CDR3 nucleotides: TGTGCCAGCAGTCGACAGGGTGAAAACTACGAGCAGTACTTC. Combining the CDR3 with reference TRBV13 and TRBJ2-7 gives the whole variable domain AAGVIQSPRHLIKEKRETATLKCYPIPRHDTVYWYQQGPGQDPQFLISFYEKMQSDKGSIPDRFSAQQFSDYHSELNMSSLELGDSALYFCASSRQGENYEQYFGPGTRLTVT.

The gene calls are TRBV21-1 and TRBJ1-3; TRBD1, the table's D call, was not compared with the DNA. TRBV21-1 is classified as a pseudogene. This CDR3 has 16 residues. CDR3 residues: CASSAWDRGLGNTIYF. CDR3 coding DNA: TGTGCCAGCAGCGCATGGGACAGGGGGCTGGGAAACACCATATATTTT.

This clone has a handful of counts. The chain is built from TRBV7-2 and TRBJ1-1, with unresolved D. Germline CDR1 reads SGHTA; CDR2 reads FQGNSA. The CDR3 spans 15 residues. V shed 9 bases and J shed 9 bases, with 26 bases lying between them. The CDR3 reads CASQTESLNRGKAFF. Written as DNA, the CDR3 is TGTGCCAGTCAAACCGAGTCCCTCAACAGAGGGAAAGCTTTCTTT.

The CDR3 nucleotides are TGTGCCAGCAGCTTAGGCAGGCGGGAAGACGCCTACAATGAGCAGTTCTTC. It codes for CASSLGRREDAYNEQFF. This chain uses TRBV7-8 with TRBJ2-1, with D tentatively TRBD2 (6 bases). The CDR3 extends over 17 amino acids. With 1 base removed from V and 2 bases from J, the gap between germline ends came to 15 bases. CDR1 and CDR2 from the germline V gene are SGHVS and FQNEAQ.